This T cell receptor (beta chain) was sequenced in a study of cytomegalovirus exposure and HLA in healthy donors. Study-wide points: Roughly 170 TCR beta chains were listed as cytomegalovirus-associated. The classifier reportedly diagnosed cytomegalovirus status with high specificity and sensitivity. TCR beta sequences reportedly predicted most subjects' HLA-A and HLA-B alleles accurately.

Primers: 60 Vbeta forward and 13 Jbeta reverse. The method was immunoSEQ multiplex PCR; TCRdb's version includes in-frame clones alone and lacks a portion of them. The data contain about 120,000 clones, 55% to 65% of them singletons. Germline V gene data show CDR1 as KGHSH and CDR2 as LQKENI. There are 13 residues in the CDR3. With 6 bases removed from V and 4 bases from J, the gap between germline ends came to 13 bases. This clone was counted only a few times. Its antigen remains unidentified. This receptor was obtained from a man aged 40-50 years in good health and CMV-seropositive. The chain employs TRBV18 and TRBJ2-7; D gene uncertain. The sample taken for sequencing was PBMCs. Here the CDR3 reads CASSPDTQYEQYF. CDR3 in DNA: TGTGCCAGCTCTCCTGACACCCAGTACGAGCAGTACTTC.